The present T cell receptor beta chain was sequenced within a study of T cell responses to AZD1222 COVID-19 vaccine (dated by TCRdb to the early 2020s). General notes on the study: A total of more than 230 trial participants underwent TCR sequencing, of whom 207 received two doses of AZD1222 and around 26 received two doses of the MenACWY control vaccine. Trial participants were enrolled by age into subgroups of 18-55, 56-69 and 70-plus years, and 148, 28 and 57 TCR-sequenced participants, respectively, were included in these subgroups.

On this clone itself: The antigen it binds to is not known. The record has no base qualities; no much larger clone is one base away.

The CDR3 regions of human TCRbeta chains were analyzed by immunosequencing. The paper's data handling went like this. Repertoire TCRs were matched against a reference library of SARS-CoV-2-specific TCRs generated with the MIRA antigen-specificity platform. Breadth was defined as the fraction of unique TCRs that were SARS-CoV-2-associated, and depth was defined as the fraction of total T cells that were SARS-CoV-2-associated. Each spike-specific TCR was assigned to its reactive spike region and to a CD4 or CD8 class using the MIRA data. Log10-transformed breadth and depth values were compared by one-way ANOVA with Sidak's multiple comparisons tests. TCRdb holds this immuneACCESS table with in-frame rearrangements only. Some clones are missing; in checked studies, unresolved V genes explain under half, and the rest has no known cause. The V and J calls and clone size come from that table; D and trimming were worked out from the DNA. This sample is represented by under 200,000 clones; approximately 94% of them were singletons. Clones ranked in the top ten supply 3.6% of the sample.

The sample's time point label is to be understood as: about 28 days (+/-7) after the second vaccine dose. Interpreted using the paper, the treatment or condition label stands for: meningococcal conjugate vaccine given as trial control. The vaccinee samples were drawn from two UK trials, COV001 and COV002, one of which was a single-blind randomized controlled phase 2/3 trial testing AZD1222 (ChAdOx1 nCoV-19) in healthy adults. For TCRbeta chain sequencing, PBMC samples were collected from trial participants at day 0 and at day 28 after the second dose. The CDR3 goes from the cysteine to the phenylalanine over 13 residues. Of the read, only the CDR3 DNA is kept; its 39 bases are in frame from base 1. The germline ends are 13 bases apart after V is trimmed by 6 bases and J by 10 bases. Via the germline V gene, CDR1 is SGHVS and CDR2 FNYEAQ. Results the study describes overall, beyond this receptor: CD4 TCRs associated with the vaccine covered the entire spike protein, and the dominant responses were in regions 160-218 and 743-854. Nearly half of unique spike-specific TCRs reportedly recognized epitopes outside regions mutated in the B.1.351 and B.1.1.7 variants. Participants were mostly white British, with more females than males. The authors suggested clonal diversity may have been underestimated. Spike-specific TCR breadth and depth rose significantly after two AZD1222 doses compared with day 0 and with MenACWY recipients. The 56-69-year group was small, and its depth increase did not reach significance, likely because of low power. Conclusions about previously exposed vaccinees were limited because only six or seven AZD1222 recipients were SARS-CoV-2 seropositive at baseline. Because no day 14 peak-response samples were available, repertoires were characterized only after the peak T cell response.

This specimen was peripheral blood, taken 28 days after the second dose of the MenACWY control vaccine. This TCR was recovered from an adult who received the MenACWY meningococcal vaccine as a control. In this chain, TRBV7-6 is recombined with TRBJ1-6, with a tentative D gene TRBD1 over 6 matching bases. The DNA sequence is given as TGTGCCAGCAGTTACAGGGTGGAGTCACCCCTCCACTTT. The translation is CASSYRVESPLHF. Supplemented by the reference TRBV7-6 and TRBJ1-6 proteins around the CDR3, the complete variable domain is GAGVSQSPRYKVTKRGQDVALRCDPISGHVSLYWYRQALGQGPEFLTYFNYEAQQDKSGLPNDRFSAERPEGSISTLTIQRTEQRDSAMYRCASSYRVESPLHFGNGTRLTVT.